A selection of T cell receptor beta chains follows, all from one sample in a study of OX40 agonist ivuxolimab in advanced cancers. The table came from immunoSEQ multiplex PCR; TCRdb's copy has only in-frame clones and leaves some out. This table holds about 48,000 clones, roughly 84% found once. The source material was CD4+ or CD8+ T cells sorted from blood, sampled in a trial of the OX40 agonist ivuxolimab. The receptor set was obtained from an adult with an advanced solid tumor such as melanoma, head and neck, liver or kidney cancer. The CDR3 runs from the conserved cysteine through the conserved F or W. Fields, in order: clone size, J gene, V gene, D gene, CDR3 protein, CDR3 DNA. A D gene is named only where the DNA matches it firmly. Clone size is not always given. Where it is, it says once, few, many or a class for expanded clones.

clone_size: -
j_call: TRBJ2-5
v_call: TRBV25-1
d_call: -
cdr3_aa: CASKGGETQYF
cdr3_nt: TGTGCCAGCAAGGGCGGGGAGACCCAGTACTTC

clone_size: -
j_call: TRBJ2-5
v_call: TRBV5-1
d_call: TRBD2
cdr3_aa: CASSPIAGAETQYF
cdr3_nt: TGCGCCAGCAGCCCTATAGCGGGAGCGGAGACCCAGTACTTC

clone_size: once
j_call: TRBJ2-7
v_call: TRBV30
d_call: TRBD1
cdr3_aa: CAWSAGPGGGYEQYF
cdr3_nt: TGTGCCTGGAGTGCCGGCCCAGGGGGTGGCTACGAGCAGTACTTC

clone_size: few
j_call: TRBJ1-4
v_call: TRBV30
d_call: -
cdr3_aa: CAWTQDTDEKLFF
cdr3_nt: TGTGCCTGGACCCAAGATACGGATGAAAAACTGTTTTTT

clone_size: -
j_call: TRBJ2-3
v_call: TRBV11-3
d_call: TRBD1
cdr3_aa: CASSLGTGFTDTQYF
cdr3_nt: TGTGCCAGCAGCTTAGGGACAGGGTTTACAGATACGCAGTATTTT

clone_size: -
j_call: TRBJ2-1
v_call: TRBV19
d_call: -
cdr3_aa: CASSKQGNGNEQFF
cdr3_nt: TGTGCCAGTAGTAAACAGGGAAATGGAAATGAGCAGTTCTTC

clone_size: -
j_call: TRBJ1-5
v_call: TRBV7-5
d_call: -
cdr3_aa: CVRSLNPGQGDGNQPQHF
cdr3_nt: TGTGTCAGAAGCTTAAATCCGGGACAGGGGGATGGCAATCAGCCCCAGCATTTT

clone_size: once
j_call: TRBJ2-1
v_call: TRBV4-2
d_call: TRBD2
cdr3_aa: CASSQEWLAGDNEQFF
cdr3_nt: TGTGCCAGCAGCCAAGAATGGCTAGCGGGGGACAATGAGCAGTTCTTC

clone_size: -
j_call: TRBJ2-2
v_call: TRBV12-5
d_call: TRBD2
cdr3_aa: CASGLVQGASGITGELFF
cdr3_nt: TGTGCTAGTGGTTTGGTACAAGGGGCTAGCGGGATCACCGGGGAGCTGTTTTTT

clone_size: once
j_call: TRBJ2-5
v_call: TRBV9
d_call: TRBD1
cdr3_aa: CASSGQGAPEETQYF
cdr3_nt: TGTGCCAGCAGCGGACAGGGGGCGCCGGAAGAGACCCAGTACTTC

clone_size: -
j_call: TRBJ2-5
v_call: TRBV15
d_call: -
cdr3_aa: CATSFPGTNQETQYF
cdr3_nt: TGTGCCACCAGTTTCCCTGGGACAAATCAAGAGACCCAGTACTTC

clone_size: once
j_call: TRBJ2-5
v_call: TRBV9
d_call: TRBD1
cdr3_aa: CASSERRQGQETQYF
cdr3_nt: TGTGCCAGCAGCGAGCGAAGACAGGGACAAGAGACCCAGTACTTC